Below are 27 T cell receptor beta chains sequenced from a single sample in a study of early T cells in non-severe SARS-CoV-2 infection. Via MiXCR, TCRdb re-called the 5' RACE reads, giving one row per CDR3 protein. The data contain some 54,000 distinct CDR3 sequences, over 7.5% of them singletons. Sequenced sample: whole blood. These receptors all stem from an adult who was a healthcare worker with PCR-confirmed SARS-CoV-2 infection or an uninfected control (not recorded which).

This clonotype was counted between two and nine times. The chain carries TRBV7-3 and TRBJ2-2; 9 positions match TRBD1. Per the germline V gene, CDR1 is SGHTA and CDR2 is FQGTGA. This CDR3 comprises 14 residues. The V segment lost 6 bases and the J segment 4 bases; nucleotides outside the gene matches: 3. CDR3 amino acids: CASRETGGTGELFF. CDR3 nucleotides: TGTGCCAGCAGAGAGACAGGGGGCACCGGGGAGCTGTTTTTT.

The rearrangement joins TRBV29-1 to TRBJ2-7; either TRBD1 or TRBD2 may fit D (5 bases each). From germline, CDR1 is SQVTM and CDR2 ANQGSEA. V was shortened by 6 bases and J by 7 bases, with 19 bases between the two germline ends. There are 13 residues in the CDR3. This chain's CDR3 is CSVLRGAAAEQYF. CDR3 nucleotide sequence: TGCAGCGTCCTGAGAGGGGCAGCGGCTGAGCAGTACTTC.

This clonotype showed up many times. This chain's CDR3 is CASSSTLTGVDSPLHF. Written as DNA, the CDR3 is TGTGCCAGCAGTTCCACCCTGACAGGGGTAGATTCACCCCTCCACTTT. The chain carries TRBV12-3 or TRBV12-4 and TRBJ1-6; 8 bases line up with TRBD1. V shed 4 bases, J shed 8 bases, and the junction held 10 bases outside the gene matches. There are 16 residues in the CDR3.

The chain is built from TRBV29-1 and TRBJ2-5; D gene unclear. The V gene's germline CDR1 is SQVTM and CDR2 ANQGSEA. V was clipped by 4 bases and J by 1 base, with 13 bases between them. The CDR3 has 14 residues. The CDR3 spells CSVGLLASQETQYF. CDR3 nucleotides: TGCAGCGTTGGTTTACTCGCGTCCCAAGAGACCCAGTACTTC.

On this clonotype itself: This may stem from a read error, because a much larger clone lies one nucleotide away. The chain couples TRBV28 to TRBJ2-2, with D unresolved. CDR1 and CDR2 (germline): MDHEN, SYDVKM. The CDR3 has 12 amino acids. The CDR3 spells CVVQDMTGELFF. CDR3 nucleotide sequence: TGTGTCGTTCAAGACATGACCGGGGAGCTGTTTTTT.

This clonotype was seen repeatedly, ten times or more. The chain recombines TRBV12-3 or TRBV12-4 with TRBJ2-6, with a possible D match to TRBD2 (5 bases). The CDR3 loop spans 19 amino acids. Trimming left V 1 base short and J 1 base short, with 17 bases between. The CDR3 is CASSLGYPGWQSGANVLTF. CDR3 in DNA: TGTGCCAGCAGTTTAGGTTATCCGGGATGGCAGTCTGGGGCCAACGTCCTGACTTTC.

By share of the sample, this clonotype is medium-sized. The chain uses TRBV6-5 and TRBJ2-1; TRBD2 might be the D (6 bases). Germline lookup yields CDR1 MNHEY and CDR2 SVGAGI. The ends were cut back, 8 bases at V and 7 bases at J, with 9 bases in the middle. The length of the CDR3 is 11 residues. The CDR3, as DNA: TGTGCCAGCTGGAGCGGGAATGAGCAGTTCTTC. Its translation: CASWSGNEQFF.

In this sample, this clonotype turned up many times. This chain links TRBV29-1 with TRBJ2-3, with 10 bases that match TRBD2. V lost 0 bases to trimming and J lost 2 bases; unmatched junction nucleotides: 5. Germline CDR1 and CDR2: SQVTM and ANQGSEA. This CDR3 contains 16 residues. The CDR3: CSVEEELAGFTDTQYF. In DNA form, the CDR3 reads TGCAGCGTTGAAGAAGAACTAGCGGGGTTCACAGATACGCAGTATTTT.

In its sample, this clonotype was seen many times. CDR3 sequence reads: CASSRVYDQPQHF. As DNA, the CDR3 is TGTGCCAGCAGCCGAGTTTACGATCAGCCCCAGCATTTT. The V call is TRBV3-1, the J call TRBJ1-5, with D hard to call. The CDR3 length is 13 residues. V was cut by 4 bases and J by 5 bases, with 9 bases left in between. Germline CDR1 LGHDT, CDR2 YNNKEL (reference sequence).

The chain carries TRBV6-2 or TRBV6-3 and TRBJ1-5; D ambiguous. Germline V CDR1 and CDR2: MNHEY, SVGEGT. The germline V and J ends were trimmed by 6 bases and 7 bases, with 16 bases remaining between them. CDR3 length: 14 amino acids. In nucleotides, the CDR3 is TGTGCCAGCAGCCCCGACCATTCACGCCAGCCCCAGCATTTT. This sequence encodes CASSPDHSRQPQHF.

This clonotype was counted ten times or more. The genes are TRBV7-9 and TRBJ1-2; no definite D call. V lost 3 bases to trimming and J lost 5 bases, with 22 bases between them. Germline CDR1 is SEHNR and CDR2 is FQNEAQ (reference sequence). CDR3 length: 17 amino acids. The CDR3 reads CASSLGTGRSNSYGYTF. The CDR3 coding sequence is TGTGCCAGCAGCTTGGGCACGGGCAGGTCCAATTCATATGGCTACACCTTC.

In its sample, this clonotype was seen many times. This chain links TRBV24-1 with TRBJ2-3; the D is unclear. V was pared by 12 bases and J by 6 bases, with 18 bases between. This CDR3 comprises 13 residues. CDR1 and CDR2 (germline): KGHDR, SFDVKD. CDR3 amino acids: CAAGTTPSDTQYF. The CDR3 DNA follows: TGTGCCGCCGGCACCACCCCAAGCGATACGCAGTATTTT.

The chain joins TRBV20-1 to TRBJ2-7; D possibly matches TRBD1 or TRBD2 (5 bases each). V was cut by 5 bases and J by 3 bases, with 17 bases left in between. Germline CDR1 and CDR2: DFQATT and SNEGSKA (reference sequence). The CDR3 sequence is 14 residues long. This chain's CDR3 is CSAPPWGSGYEQYF. The CDR3 DNA follows: TGCAGTGCTCCCCCGTGGGGCAGCGGCTACGAGCAGTACTTC.

In its sample, this clonotype was seen a few times. The gene calls are TRBV5-1 and TRBJ2-1, with 11 nucleotides matching TRBD2. Per the germline V gene, CDR1 is SGHRS and CDR2 is YFSETQ. The CDR3 runs to 15 residues. Germline trimming cut 4 bases from V and 9 bases from J; bases unmatched to any gene: 9. The CDR3 sequence: CASSTLAGVDREQFF. For the CDR3, the DNA is TGCGCCAGCAGCACACTAGCGGGAGTTGACCGTGAGCAGTTCTTC.

This clonotype was detected many times. This chain joins TRBV7-2 and TRBJ2-1; the D gene is possibly TRBD2 (6 bases). This CDR3 is 14 amino acids long. V gave up 5 bases and J gave up 3 bases, with 11 bases separating them. Germline assignment: CDR1 SGHTA and CDR2 FQGNSA. The CDR3 nucleotides are TGTGCCAGCAGCCCCCCGGGACTCTACAATGAGCAGTTCTTC. Amino acids: CASSPPGLYNEQFF.

This chain uses TRBV28 with TRBJ2-7; D gene ambiguous. Germline CDR1 is MDHEN and CDR2 is SYDVKM. Trimming removed 5 bases at V and 6 bases at J, with 17 bases between. The CDR3 loop spans 14 amino acids. Here the CDR3 reads CASSPRTGSVEQYF. CDR3 coding DNA: TGTGCCAGCAGTCCCAGGACCGGGTCGGTCGAGCAGTACTTC.

This clonotype was recorded at least ten times. This chain connects TRBV20-1 to TRBJ2-1, with 10 positions matching TRBD2. There are 14 residues in the CDR3. The V and J ends lost 3 bases and 6 bases, in that order; junction bases with no gene match: 5. From germline, CDR1 is DFQATT and CDR2 SNEGSKA (reference sequence). CDR3 bases: TGCAGTGCTAGTCGTCTAGCGGGAGTCAATGAGCAGTTCTTC. This sequence encodes CSASRLAGVNEQFF.

This clonotype was recorded many times. CDR3 sequence (DNA): TGCAGTGCCCGACCCGGGACTAGCTACTACGAGCAGTACTTC. Residues: CSARPGTSYYEQYF. The chain has TRBV20-1 and TRBJ2-7; 9 nucleotides match TRBD2. V was pared by 6 bases and J by 3 bases, with 9 bases of the junction left unmatched. Germline V CDR1 and CDR2: DFQATT, SNEGSKA (reference sequence). The length of the CDR3 is 14 residues.

This clonotype was counted between two and nine times. The chain carries TRBV9 and TRBJ1-1; D ambiguous. The germline V gene encodes CDR1 SGDLS and CDR2 YYNGEE. V lost 3 bases and J 3 bases, leaving 9 bases between the germline ends. The CDR3 sequence is 13 residues long. CDR3 DNA: TGTGCCAGCAGCGACGGAATTTACACTGAAGCTTTCTTT. It codes for CASSDGIYTEAFF.

This clonotype has at least ten counts. The chain uses TRBV10-3 and TRBJ2-1; 11 nucleotides align to TRBD2. J was trimmed by 9 bases and V by 4 bases; bases with no gene match: 20. Germline V gene data show CDR1 as ENHRY and CDR2 as SYGVKD. CDR3 length: 19 residues. CDR3 sequence: CAISVSTGTSGSRRSEQFF. CDR3 DNA: TGTGCCATCAGTGTATCAACGGGTACTAGCGGGAGCCGGCGAAGTGAGCAGTTCTTC.

This clonotype was counted at least ten times. The rearrangement uses TRBV5-5 and TRBJ2-3; D is perhaps TRBD1 (6 bases). The germline CDR1 and CDR2 sequences are SGHKS and YYEKEE (reference sequence). The CDR3 loop spans 16 amino acids. Between the trimmed V and J ends, which lost 2 bases and 2 bases, there was a span of 15 bases. The CDR3 reads CASSFTHRASTDTQYF. CDR3 coding DNA: TGTGCCAGCAGCTTCACTCACAGGGCGTCCACAGATACGCAGTATTTT.

This clonotype has at least ten counts. The rearrangement joins TRBV7-2 to TRBJ1-1; D is perhaps TRBD1 (5 bases). Germline V CDR1 and CDR2: SGHTA, FQGNSA. Trimming stripped 5 bases from V and 4 bases from J, with 17 bases between. The CDR3 sequence is 15 residues long. The CDR3 spells CASSRDGGWGTEAFF. The CDR3 nucleotides read TGTGCCAGCAGCAGGGACGGAGGATGGGGCACTGAAGCTTTCTTT.

Many counts were recorded for this clonotype. The gene calls are TRBV7-3 and TRBJ2-6, with TRBD1 matching 7 bases. Germline V CDR1 and CDR2: SGHTA, FQGTGA. Germline trimming cut 5 bases from V and 2 bases from J; bases unmatched to any gene: 3. There are 15 residues in the CDR3. In DNA, the CDR3 is TGTGCCAGCAGCAGCCAGGGGGCTGGGGCCAACGTCCTGACTTTC. Protein product: CASSSQGAGANVLTF.

The V call is TRBV6-2 or TRBV6-3, the J call TRBJ2-1, with D possibly being TRBD2 (5 bases). CDR1 is MNHEY, CDR2 SVGEGT, per germline. CDR3 length equals 14 residues. Between the trimmed V and J ends, which lost 8 bases and 3 bases, there was a span of 14 bases. CDR3 DNA sequence: TGTGCCAGCCGGACCTCGGGATTCTACAATGAGCAGTTCTTC. Its translation is CASRTSGFYNEQFF.

For the CDR3, the DNA is TGTGCCAGCAGTTTATCGTGGGACGTCACTGAAGCTTTCTTT. Translation: CASSLSWDVTEAFF. This chain uses TRBV27 with TRBJ1-1; tentative D call: TRBD1 (5 bases). This CDR3 is built from 14 residues. Germline V gene sequence: CDR1 MNHEY, CDR2 SMNVEV (reference sequence). Between the trimmed V and J ends, which lost 0 bases and 4 bases, there was a span of 9 bases.

This clonotype has at least ten counts. V and J are TRBV5-1 and TRBJ1-1; 10 bases fit TRBD1. With 0 bases clipped from V and 9 bases from J, the junction kept 2 bases outside the gene matches. The CDR3 totals 13 residues. In germline, CDR1 is SGHRS, CDR2 YFSETQ. In nucleotides, the CDR3 is TGCGCCAGCAGCTTGGGACAGGGGGCGAAAGCTTTCTTT. Translated, it gives CASSLGQGAKAFF.

V gene TRBV18 combines with J gene TRBJ1-5; TRBD1 aligns across 7 bases. Germline V gives CDR1 KGHSH, CDR2 LQKENI. The CDR3 length is 15 residues. J gave up 3 bases and V 2 bases, and 4 bases lay outside the gene matches. The CDR3, as DNA: TGTGCCAGCTCACCAACAGGGGCCTACAATCAGCCCCAGCATTTT. Protein sequence: CASSPTGAYNQPQHF.